The 24 T cell receptor beta chains in this list originate from one sample, sequenced in a study of control samples from healthy donors and cancer patients. Sequencing used immunoSEQ multiplex PCR; TCRdb keeps in-frame clones, though not all of them. In the table there are some 140,000 clones, 80% to 95% of which are singletons. The sequencing input was blood. The receptors stem from a man aged 25-45 years in good health.

The chain is built from TRBV5-6 and TRBJ1-6; the D is unclear. The CDR3 length is 14 residues. Germline CDR1 is SGHDT and CDR2 is YYEEEE. V was shortened by 1 base and J by 5 bases, with 7 bases between the two germline ends. CDR3 protein: CASSLIRNNSPLHF. The DNA for the CDR3 is TGTGCCAGCAGCTTGATACGGAATAATTCACCCCTCCACTTT.

The rearrangement uses TRBV21-1 and TRBJ1-6; the table's D call, TRBD1, has no DNA check behind it. TRBV21-1 represents a pseudogene. The CDR3 sequence is 18 residues long. In DNA, the CDR3 is TGTGCCAGCAGCCCCCGCCGACAGGGCAACAATTATAATTCACCCCTCCACTTT. It specifies CASSPRRQGNNYNSPLHF.

This clone was seen just once. The DNA of the CDR3 is TGTGCCTGGAGTTGGGGGGCTCTTGATGGCTACACCTTC. This encodes CAWSWGALDGYTF. The V call is TRBV30, the J call TRBJ1-2, with D tentatively TRBD1 (6 bases). CDR1 is GTSNPN, CDR2 SVGIG, per germline (reference sequence). CDR3 size: 13 residues. Trimming removed 2 bases at V and 6 bases at J, with 13 bases between.

The rearrangement links TRBV28 to TRBJ1-1, with TRBD1 as a possible D gene (5 bases). CDR1 is MDHEN, CDR2 SYDVKM, per germline. This CDR3 has 16 amino acids. The germline V and J ends were trimmed by 2 bases and 1 base, with 14 bases remaining between them. The CDR3 DNA reads as TGTGCCAGCAGTTTACTGGGGACTGGTCGGAACACTGAAGCTTTCTTT. The encoded protein is CASSLLGTGRNTEAFF.

The count of this clone is one. The chain couples TRBV4-1 to TRBJ1-5; D is uncertain. From germline, CDR1 is MGHRA and CDR2 YSYEKL. V was pared by 1 base and J by 7 bases, with 8 bases between. The CDR3 extends over 13 amino acids. The CDR3 nucleotides read TGCGCCAGCAGCCAAGTGGGGAGCCAGCCCCAGCATTTT. It is translated as CASSQVGSQPQHF.

V and J are TRBV15 and TRBJ2-1; 9 nucleotides align to TRBD1. This CDR3 spans 15 amino acids. V lost 0 bases to trimming and J lost 12 bases; unmatched junction nucleotides: 9. Per germline, CDR1 LNHNV and CDR2 YYDKDF (reference sequence). CDR3 in DNA: TGTGCCACCAGCAGAGAACTCAACCGGGACAGGGTGCAGTTCTTC. Its translation is CATSRELNRDRVQFF.

The V gene is TRBV14, the J gene TRBJ2-7; 7 bases map to TRBD1. This CDR3 is 18 amino acids long. The junction had 18 bases not matched to a gene; V was cut back by 4 bases and J by 3 bases. The V gene's germline CDR1 is SGHDN and CDR2 FVKESK. The DNA of the CDR3 is TGTGCCAGCAGCCCCCCGATGGGTTACGGACAGGCAAGCTACGAGCAGTACTTC. Residues: CASSPPMGYGQASYEQYF.

The chain recombines TRBV27 with TRBJ2-2; D unresolved. Germline V CDR1 and CDR2: MNHEY, SMNVEV (reference sequence). This CDR3 contains 14 residues. Trimming left V 6 bases short and J 5 bases short, with 13 bases between. CDR3 DNA: TGTGCCAGCAGACCGGTTTTGCCGACCGGGGAGCTGTTTTTT. This codes for CASRPVLPTGELFF.

The gene calls are TRBV24-1 and TRBJ2-7; no definite D call. The germline V and J ends were trimmed by 0 bases and 6 bases, with 14 bases remaining between them. Germline assignment: CDR1 KGHDR and CDR2 SFDVKD. The CDR3 spans 15 residues. For the CDR3, the DNA is TGTGCCACCAGTGATTTGATGGACCCGACCTCCGAGCAGTACTTC. Encoded protein: CATSDLMDPTSEQYF.

This clone was detected only once. The chain recombines TRBV7-8 with TRBJ1-5; 10 nucleotides agree with TRBD1. The CDR3 is made up of 19 amino acids. Germline trimming cut 6 bases from V and 0 bases from J; bases unmatched to any gene: 14. Looked up from germline, CDR1 is SGHVS and CDR2 is FQNEAQ. Here the CDR3 DNA reads TGTGCCAGCAGTCGACACCGGGACAGGGGATTTTATAGCAATCAGCCCCAGCATTTT. The encoded protein is CASSRHRDRGFYSNQPQHF.

V is TRBV5-6 and J is TRBJ1-2, with TRBD1 matching 7 bases. This CDR3 is built from 12 residues. V was pared by 4 bases and J by 6 bases, with 3 bases of the junction left unmatched. The germline V gene has CDR1 SGHDT and CDR2 YYEEEE. The DNA of the CDR3 is TGTGCCAGCAGCAGAGGGACAGATGGCTACACCTTC. Encoded protein: CASSRGTDGYTF. Supplemented by reference TRBV5-6 and TRBJ1-2, the full variable domain reads DAGVTQSPTHLIKTRGQQVTLRCSPKSGHDTVSWYQQALGQGPQFIFQYYEEEERQRGNFPDRFSGHQFPNYSSELNVNALLLGDSALYLCASSRGTDGYTFGSGTRLTVV.

The chain combines TRBV5-3 with TRBJ2-3, with D possibly being TRBD1 (6 bases). TRBV5-3 is recorded as an ORF, its role being uncertain. The CDR3 runs 15 residues. The V and J ends lost 3 bases and 2 bases respectively, with 13 bases between them. The CDR3 sequence is CARSWDIPNTDTQYF. DNA for the CDR3: TGTGCCAGAAGCTGGGACATACCGAACACAGATACGCAGTATTTT.

This sequence joins TRBV7-9 and TRBJ1-6; D may be TRBD1 (6 bases). CDR1 and CDR2 (germline): SEHNR, FQNEAQ (reference sequence). The CDR3 has 18 amino acids. Between the trimmed V and J ends, which lost 4 bases and 10 bases, there was a span of 26 bases. CDR3 amino acids: CASSSSDGTLNVRSPLHF. In DNA form, the CDR3 reads TGTGCCAGCAGCTCAAGCGACGGGACACTTAATGTTCGATCACCCCTCCACTTT.

The J gene is TRBJ1-3, the V gene TRBV12-5, with D unclear. Looked up from germline, CDR1 is LGHNT and CDR2 is FRNRAP. The CDR3 runs 14 residues. V was clipped by 6 bases and J by 0 bases, with 9 bases between them. The CDR3 region is CASGLSGSGNTIYF. The CDR3, as DNA: TGTGCTAGTGGCCTCAGTGGCTCTGGAAACACCATATATTTT.

The chain employs TRBV19 and TRBJ1-2; possibly TRBD1 for D (5 bases). The CDR3 runs to 12 residues. V lost 8 bases, J lost 4 bases, and 11 bases lay in between. The germline CDR1 and CDR2 sequences are LNHDA and SQIVND (reference sequence). The CDR3 is CASSTGRYGYTF. As DNA, the CDR3 is TGTGCCAGTTCAACAGGCCGCTATGGCTACACCTTC.

The J gene is TRBJ1-1, the V gene TRBV3-1 (or the pseudogene TRBV3-2); TRBD1 agrees at 10 bases. There are 16 residues in the CDR3. J was trimmed by 4 bases and V by 4 bases; bases with no gene match: 9. Germline CDR1 is LGHDT and CDR2 is YNNKEL (reference sequence). This CDR3 is CASSPGTGAVGTEAFF. CDR3 nucleotides: TGTGCCAGCAGCCCCGGGACAGGGGCCGTTGGCACTGAAGCTTTCTTT.

This chain connects TRBV5-5 to TRBJ1-2; D is unclear. Looked up from germline, CDR1 is SGHKS and CDR2 is YYEKEE (reference sequence). The V gene lost 0 bases and the J gene lost 0 bases, with 9 bases spanning the gap. The CDR3 spans 15 residues. The CDR3 region has the DNA TGTGCCAGCAGCTTGGAGCAGCCAGCTAACTATGGCTACACCTTC. This encodes CASSLEQPANYGYTF.

Only a few counts were recorded for this clone. This chain uses TRBV5-6 with TRBJ2-4, with TRBD2 as a possible D gene (6 bases). Germline V gives CDR1 SGHDT, CDR2 YYEEEE. Trimming removed 0 bases at V and 2 bases at J, with 15 bases between. This CDR3 has 17 amino acids. CDR3 amino acids: CASSLAPGVVTKNIQYF. The CDR3 bases are TGTGCCAGCAGCTTGGCCCCGGGGGTAGTGACCAAAAACATTCAGTACTTC. The complete variable domain, with remaining parts taken from reference TRBV5-6 and TRBJ2-4, reads DAGVTQSPTHLIKTRGQQVTLRCSPKSGHDTVSWYQQALGQGPQFIFQYYEEEERQRGNFPDRFSGHQFPNYSSELNVNALLLGDSALYLCASSLAPGVVTKNIQYFGAGTRLSVL.

The chain has TRBV28 and TRBJ1-2; tentatively, D is TRBD1 (6 bases). The CDR3 length is 15 residues. CDR1 is MDHEN, CDR2 SYDVKM, per germline. The V end was cut by 6 bases, the J end by 2 bases, with 16 bases between. Written as DNA, the CDR3 is TGTGCCAGCAGCCCGGGAGGGGGACGAAACTATGGCTACACCTTC. Its protein product is CASSPGGGRNYGYTF.

A remark on this clone: Given the absence of the conserved phenylalanine or tryptophan at the CDR3 end, a read error is likely. This rearrangement joins TRBV3-1 (or the pseudogene TRBV3-2) to TRBJ1-6; a possible D gene is TRBD1 (5 bases). V shed 7 bases and J shed 4 bases, with 14 bases lying between them. CDR1 and CDR2 from the germline V gene are LGHDT and YNNKEL (reference sequence). The CDR3 is 15 residues long. The CDR3: CASTAGGAYNSPLHV. CDR3 DNA sequence: TGTGCCAGCACCGCAGGTGGGGCTTATAATTCACCCCTCCACGTT.

The rearrangement links TRBV11-2 to TRBJ2-1; D gene unclear. Trimming removed 0 bases from V and 10 bases from J, with 10 bases in between. Germline CDR1 and CDR2: SGHAT and FQNNGV. There are 13 residues in the CDR3. The CDR3 loop is CASSLDRHSEQFF. The CDR3 DNA reads as TGTGCCAGCAGCTTAGACAGACACTCAGAGCAGTTCTTC. Looking up the rest from reference TRBV11-2 and TRBJ2-1 gives the full variable domain: EAGVAQSPRYKIIEKRQSVAFWCNPISGHATLYWYQQILGQGPKLLIQFQNNGVVDDSQLPKDRFSAERLKGVDSTLKIQPAKLEDSAVYLCASSLDRHSEQFFGPGTRLTVL.

The rearrangement uses TRBV5-4 and TRBJ2-2; D uncertain. V dropped 0 bases and J dropped 6 bases, with 15 bases sitting between them. This CDR3 has 16 residues. Germline values: CDR1 SGHNT, CDR2 YYREEE (reference sequence). CDR3 region: CASSLVYRDFAGELFF. The DNA for the CDR3 is TGTGCCAGCAGCTTGGTATATAGGGATTTCGCCGGGGAGCTGTTTTTT.

This clone was seen once. V is TRBV7-9 and J is TRBJ1-5; a possible D gene is TRBD1 (5 bases). V was cut by 3 bases and J by 2 bases, with 8 bases left in between. This CDR3 is 14 amino acids long. Per the germline V gene, CDR1 is SEHNR and CDR2 is FQNEAQ (reference sequence). In nucleotides, the CDR3 is TGTGCCAGCAGCTTCGTGGGGGGCAATCAGCCCCAGCATTTT. The encoded protein is CASSFVGGNQPQHF.

The chain couples TRBV4-3 to TRBJ2-3, with a tentative D call TRBD2 (5 bases). Trimming cost V 4 bases and J 15 bases, with 23 bases left between them. The CDR3 runs 14 residues. Germline V CDR1 and CDR2: LGHNA, YSLEER. DNA for the CDR3: TGCGCCAGCAGCCCTGGGCCCGCACTAGGGTCTTTATATTTT. Translating gives CASSPGPALGSLYF.